These T cell receptor beta chains were read from a single sample in a study of cytomegalovirus exposure and HLA in healthy donors. TCRdb's table, derived via immunoSEQ multiplex PCR, lists solely in-frame clones and lacks some. Among approximately 270,000 clones listed, 80% were seen once. Sequenced material: PBMCs. The source of these receptors is a girl under 10 years old in good health and CMV-seronegative. Each CDR3 is given with its conserved first and last residue. Each record gives: clone size, V gene, CDR3 protein. Clone size is not always given. Where it is, it says once, few, many or a class for expanded clones.

>.|TRBV2
CASQQGRDQPQHF
>once|TRBV11-2
CASSPRRDRSYEQYF
>.|TRBV7-8
CASSPRGLQITDTQYF
>.|TRBV6-6
CASRGGFGYTF
>.|TRBV5-1
CASSASSGQETQYF
>.|TRBV28
CASSFEREGTDTQYF
>.|TRBV6-1
CASSQHLSGLEQYF
>.|TRBV28
CASSGTGRNTEAFF
>.|TRBV27
CASSLSHAGRQFF
>.|TRBV6-5
CASSWGDRDFYNEQFF
>few|TRBV27
CASGKTGTGGSEQYF
>.|TRBV9
CASSPEYTGELFF
>.|TRBV6-6
CASSWAGGVAKNIQYF
>.|TRBV7-9
CASSLLGYQETQYF
>.|TRBV11-2
CASSTQPGVGYEQYF
>once|TRBV7-8
CASSGTRDSRSYEQYF
>.|TRBV7-6
CASTPEGGAGYTF
>.|TRBV5-8
CASSPGQSRYQGAFF
>.|TRBV7-9
CASSVVGGMNTEAFF
>.|TRBV7-9
CASSPRPRGEETQYF
>.|TRBV9
CASSVISGELFF
>.|TRBV29-1
CSVVLGVPKADTSTDTQYF